What follows is one T cell receptor (beta chain) and its context. Its antigen remains unidentified. Base qualities are not recorded, but no much larger clone differs from it by a single base. A case-control design nested within a healthcare worker cohort in London, UK, was used, with weekly nasopharyngeal swab PCR tests and blood sampling performed. Healthcare workers were recruited between 23 and 31 March 2020, during the week of the UK lockdown, and were followed weekly for up to about 15 weeks. Library construction relied on 5' RACE. Instrument used: NextSeq 500. Unique molecular identifiers were attached to individual cDNA molecules in the TCR library protocol so that sequencing error and PCR bias could be corrected. Both TCR alpha and beta chains were sequenced, and tight co-correlation was observed between alpha and beta sequence abundances in each sample. The original methods were these. V gene, J gene and CDR3 annotation of TCR sequences was performed with Decombinator V4. Expanded TCRs were defined as changing significantly between any two time points under a Poisson model with p below 0.0001. TCR abundances were normalised to the total number of TCRs sequenced in each sample and reported as counts per million. MAIT TCRs were defined by TRAV1-2 paired with TRAJ12, TRAJ20 or TRAJ33, and iNKT TCRs by TRAV10 paired with TRAJ18. VDJdb, accessed on 1 November 2021, was searched for TCRs annotated for CMV, EBV and SARS-CoV-2, and TCRs annotated for more than one antigen were excluded. TCRdb reworked the public reads: Q25 trimming with fastp, MiXCR clone assembly, productive beta chains retained. Rows with one shared CDR3 protein collapse into an entry with the most common genes and DNA. These V and J calls derive from TCRdb rather than the authors' analysis. Recorded for this sample are approximately 69,000 distinct CDR3 sequences; 9.5% to 15% of them occurred a single time. The top ten clones comprise 2.5% to 3% of the sample.

This record comes from a study of early T cells in non-severe SARS-CoV-2 infection (dated by TCRdb to about 2021). A note on the overall study: Because TCR sequencing relied on bulk RNA taken from unsorted whole blood, pairing of alpha and beta chains was not possible. Study-wide conclusions, independent of this receptor: VDJdb matching was skewed toward anti-spike CD8 responses and likely underestimated virus-specific expansions, missing private and CD4 specificities.

V and J are trimmed by 4 bases and 7 bases, and the gene matches miss 8 bases of the junction. The CDR3 measures 15 amino acids from cysteine to phenylalanine. Solely the CDR3 DNA is kept, with 45 bases framed from the first base. The germline V gene sets CDR1 to SNHLY and CDR2 to FYNNEI. The sample was whole blood, taken at baseline. This sequence uses TRBV2 and TRBJ2-2, with 8 bases aligning to TRBD1. This receptor was obtained from an adult who was a healthcare worker with PCR-confirmed SARS-CoV-2 infection or an uninfected control (not recorded which). The CDR3: CASSGDRGSGGELFF. The nucleotides are TGTGCCAGCAGTGGCGACAGGGGATCAGGCGGGGAGCTGTTTTTT.